The 6 T cell receptor beta chains reported below all come from one sample, sequenced in a study of Graves' ophthalmopathy and Graves' hyperthyroidism. Researchers took RNA transcripts and amplified TCR beta CDR3 regions from them. A first-round RT-PCR used HTBI primers, followed by a second-round multiplex PCR. In TCRdb, the multiplex PCR reads were re-called with MiXCR into one record per CDR3 protein. Among 600,000 to 700,000 distinct CDR3 sequences listed, over 40% were seen once. The sequenced sample consisted of peripheral blood. These receptors came from an adult man with Graves' ophthalmopathy.

This clonotype was counted only a few times. The chain is built from TRBV20-1 and TRBJ2-7, with unresolved D. Trimming cost V 0 bases and J 2 bases, with 14 bases left between them. The length of the CDR3 is 15 residues. Germline V gene sequence: CDR1 DFQATT, CDR2 SNEGSKA (reference sequence). The CDR3 sequence is CSARDLNGRPYEQYF. In DNA, the CDR3 is TGCAGTGCTAGAGATCTCAATGGGCGCCCCTACGAGCAGTACTTC.

Comment on this clonotype: A much larger clonotype is one base distant, so this may be a read error. The CDR3 sequence: CSAEGQDVYEQYF. The CDR3, as DNA: TGCAGTGCAGAGGGACAGGACGTCTACGAGCAGTACTTC. The J gene is TRBJ2-7, the V gene TRBV20-1, with 8 bases identical to TRBD1. Germline V gene lookup returns CDR1 DFQATT and CDR2 SNEGSKA (reference sequence). This CDR3 region has 13 residues. J lost 3 bases, V lost 6 bases, and 7 bases had no gene match.

The chain employs TRBV10-3 and TRBJ1-2, with TRBD1 identical over 9 bases. The CDR3 has 14 amino acids. Trimming removed 9 bases from V and 0 bases from J; junction bases left unmatched: 5. CDR1 and CDR2 from the germline V gene are ENHRY and SYGVKD. CDR3 nucleotide sequence: TGTGCCATAGCCGGGACAGGGCCTAACTATGGCTACACCTTC. It is translated as CAIAGTGPNYGYTF.

There are a few counts of this clonotype. The V call is TRBV25-1, the J call TRBJ2-2, with D perhaps TRBD1 or TRBD2 (5 bases each). In germline, CDR1 is MGHDK, CDR2 SYGVNS. V lost 4 bases and J lost 6, with 27 bases in between. The CDR3 runs to 19 residues. The CDR3 is CASSAAGTDPLHTPGELFF. Written as DNA, the CDR3 is TGTGCCAGCAGTGCCGCCGGGACCGATCCTTTACATACACCCGGGGAGCTGTTTTTT.

About this clonotype: One end of the junction is discordant with germline, which a read error may explain. CDR3 protein: CASSELGTQAIYGYTF. The CDR3 DNA is TGTGCCAGCAGTGAACTCGGGACGCAAGCTATCTATGGCTACACCTTC. The chain combines TRBV10-2 with TRBJ1-2; tentatively, D is TRBD1 (5 bases). CDR1 WSHSY and CDR2 SAAADI come from the germline V gene. CDR3 length equals 16 residues.

The sample holds a few counts of this clonotype. The V gene is TRBV7-9, the J gene TRBJ1-2; D is unclear. Germline CDR1 SEHNR, CDR2 FQNEAQ (reference sequence). The CDR3 has 14 residues. With 2 bases removed from V and 6 bases from J, the gap between germline ends came to 13 bases. The CDR3 DNA reads as TGTGCCAGCAGCTTAAGTAGAGGGTTTAATGGCTACACCTTC. Its protein is CASSLSRGFNGYTF.